Presented here are 15 T cell receptor beta chains from one specimen sequenced in a study of control samples from healthy donors and cancer patients. The data were produced by immunoSEQ multiplex PCR, yet TCRdb's version contains in-frame clones alone and is incomplete. The table has roughly 200,000 clones, about 95% seen once. Material for sequencing was blood. Receptors were obtained from a man aged 50-60 years in good health.

The J gene is TRBJ2-7, the V gene TRBV5-1; TRBD1 aligns across 8 bases. The CDR3 is 13 residues long. The germline CDR1 and CDR2 sequences are SGHRS and YFSETQ. Trimming cost V 3 bases and J 7 bases; bases outside gene matches: 6. Here the CDR3 DNA reads TGCGCCAGCAGCTCGGGACAGGTGAGGGAGCAGTACTTC. It yields the protein CASSSGQVREQYF.

This clone was observed a few times. The J gene is TRBJ1-1, the V gene TRBV29-1; 8 positions match TRBD1. J gave up 0 bases and V 7 bases, and 4 bases lay outside the gene matches. The CDR3 loop spans 13 amino acids. Germline CDR1 and CDR2: SQVTM and ANQGSEA. For the CDR3, the DNA is TGCAGCGCCAGGACAGGGATGAACACTGAAGCTTTCTTT. This gives the protein CSARTGMNTEAFF. The whole variable domain, filled in from reference TRBV29-1 and TRBJ1-1, reads SAVISQKPSRDICQRGTSLTIQCQVDSQVTMMFWYRQQPGQSLTLIATANQGSEATYESGFVIDKFPISRPNLTFSTLTVSNMSPEDSSIYLCSARTGMNTEAFFGQGTRLTVV.

The chain links TRBV11-2 to TRBJ1-5, with 12 nucleotides matching TRBD1. Germline V gene data show CDR1 as SGHAT and CDR2 as FQNNGV. There are 16 residues in the CDR3. V lost 5 bases to trimming and J lost 4 bases; unmatched junction nucleotides: 6. CDR3 DNA: TGTGCCAGCAGCGCCGGGACAGGGGGCGCGAATCAGCCCCAGCATTTT. Translating it yields CASSAGTGGANQPQHF. Drawing the rest from reference TRBV11-2 and TRBJ1-5, the complete variable domain is EAGVAQSPRYKIIEKRQSVAFWCNPISGHATLYWYQQILGQGPKLLIQFQNNGVVDDSQLPKDRFSAERLKGVDSTLKIQPAKLEDSAVYLCASSAGTGGANQPQHFGDGTRLSIL.

The chain recombines TRBV11-2 with TRBJ1-2; TRBD1 matches 7 bases. Germline V gives CDR1 SGHAT, CDR2 FQNNGV. Trimming removed 5 bases from V and 13 bases from J; junction bases left unmatched: 10. This CDR3 has 12 amino acids. Written as DNA, the CDR3 is TGTGCCAGCAGCCCGGGACAGCCTATTTCCACCTTC. It encodes CASSPGQPISTF.

The V gene is TRBV5-1, the J gene TRBJ2-2; 7 bases line up with TRBD2. The CDR3 has 14 amino acids. Trimming cost V 4 bases and J 4 bases; bases outside gene matches: 4. Germline values: CDR1 SGHRS, CDR2 YFSETQ. CDR3 in DNA: TGCGCCAGCAGCGGCGGGGGTACCACCGGGGAGCTGTTTTTT. Residues: CASSGGGTTGELFF.

The V call is TRBV6-1, the J call TRBJ1-3; unclear D gene. V lost 2 bases and J 0 bases, leaving 11 bases between the germline ends. Germline lookup yields CDR1 MNHNS and CDR2 SASEGT. The CDR3 is 16 amino acids. The CDR3 sequence is CASSEPGLLSGNTIYF. Here the CDR3 DNA reads TGTGCCAGCAGTGAACCCGGACTGCTCTCTGGAAACACCATATATTTT.

The chain joins TRBV28 to TRBJ1-2, with D unclear. V was trimmed by 2 bases and J by 8 bases, leaving 15 bases between them. This CDR3 is 14 amino acids long. Germline CDR1 reads MDHEN; CDR2 reads SYDVKM. The DNA of the CDR3 is TGTGCCAGCAGTTTAGGGAACACGCCGAGAGGCTACACCTTC. The encoded protein is CASSLGNTPRGYTF.

The chain couples TRBV15 to TRBJ1-6; tentative D call: TRBD1 (5 bases). V lost 2 bases, J lost 10 bases, and 12 bases lay in between. There are 14 residues in the CDR3. Germline loops: CDR1 LNHNV, CDR2 YYDKDF (reference sequence). CDR3 sequence: CATSRPLRDSPLHF. The CDR3 DNA sequence: TGTGCCACCAGCAGACCACTCAGGGACTCACCCCTCCACTTT.

The chain recombines TRBV30 with TRBJ1-5, with 7 bases fitting TRBD1. This CDR3 region has 18 residues. The V gene end was trimmed by 5 bases and the J gene end by 0 bases; junction bases not matched to a gene: 16. In germline, CDR1 is GTSNPN, CDR2 SVGIG (reference sequence). The DNA for the CDR3 is TGTGCCTGGGCTCGACCGGGACAGAGAGGTAATAGCAATCAGCCCCAGCATTTT. Residues: CAWARPGQRGNSNQPQHF.

The chain is built from TRBV9 and TRBJ2-1; 10 bases map to TRBD2. Looked up from germline, CDR1 is SGDLS and CDR2 is YYNGEE. Trimming at V came to 0 bases and at J to 5 bases, leaving 2 bases not matched to a gene. The CDR3 extends over 15 amino acids. For the CDR3, the DNA is TGTGCCAGCAGCGTAGCAGCGGGGGGGAACAATGAGCAGTTCTTC. The encoded protein is CASSVAAGGNNEQFF.

In this sample, this clone turned up once. The genes are TRBV5-1 and TRBJ2-5; maybe TRBD1 (5 bases). V was cut by 2 bases and J by 1 base, with 12 bases left in between. This CDR3 region has 15 residues. The germline CDR1 and CDR2 sequences are SGHRS and YFSETQ. CDR3 sequence (DNA): TGCGCCAGCAGCTTCGACAGCAGCGCCCAAGAGACCCAGTACTTC. Protein: CASSFDSSAQETQYF.

This rearrangement joins TRBV30 to TRBJ1-6; D gene unclear. Germline assignment: CDR1 GTSNPN and CDR2 SVGIG (reference sequence). The CDR3 is 11 amino acids. Trimming removed 7 bases from V and 9 bases from J, with 10 bases in between. CDR3 region: CAFGESSPLHF. DNA for the CDR3: TGTGCCTTCGGGGAGTCTTCACCCCTCCACTTT.

This sequence joins TRBV29-1 and TRBJ2-1, with 7 bases matching TRBD2. Germline CDR1 and CDR2: SQVTM and ANQGSEA. J was trimmed by 7 bases and V by 7 bases; bases with no gene match: 7. The CDR3 runs to 12 residues. Here the CDR3 DNA reads TGCAGCGGTGGGGGGGGAAATAATGAGCAGTTCTTC. Translated, it gives CSGGGGNNEQFF.

The rearrangement uses TRBV5-1 and TRBJ1-4; no clear D gene. The germline V and J ends were trimmed by 4 bases and 8 bases, with 15 bases remaining between them. This CDR3 spans 14 amino acids. Germline V CDR1 and CDR2: SGHRS, YFSETQ. CDR3 loop: CASSPFGEVEKLFF. The CDR3 nucleotides read TGCGCCAGCAGCCCTTTTGGGGAAGTAGAAAAACTGTTTTTT.

The rearrangement links TRBV5-1 to TRBJ1-5, with D unresolved. Germline CDR1 SGHRS, CDR2 YFSETQ. The CDR3 contains 15 residues. Between the trimmed V and J ends, which lost 1 base and 0 bases, there was a span of 8 bases. CDR3 in DNA: TGCGCCAGCAGCTTGACCCCGACTAGCAATCAGCCCCAGCATTTT. Its protein is CASSLTPTSNQPQHF.